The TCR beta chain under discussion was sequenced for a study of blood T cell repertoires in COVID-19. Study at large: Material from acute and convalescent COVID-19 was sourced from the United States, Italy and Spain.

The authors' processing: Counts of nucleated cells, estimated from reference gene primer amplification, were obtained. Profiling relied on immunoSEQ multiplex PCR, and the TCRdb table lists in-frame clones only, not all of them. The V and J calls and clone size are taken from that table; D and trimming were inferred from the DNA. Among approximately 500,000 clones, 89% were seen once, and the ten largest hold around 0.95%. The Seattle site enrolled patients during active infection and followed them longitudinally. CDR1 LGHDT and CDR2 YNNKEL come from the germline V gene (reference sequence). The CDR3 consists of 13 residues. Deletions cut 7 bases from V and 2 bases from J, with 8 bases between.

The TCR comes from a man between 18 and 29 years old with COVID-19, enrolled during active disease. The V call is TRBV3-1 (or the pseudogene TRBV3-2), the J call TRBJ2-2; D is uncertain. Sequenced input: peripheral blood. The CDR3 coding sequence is TGTGCCAGCAACAGTCGAAACACCGGGGAGCTGTTTTTT. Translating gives CASNSRNTGELFF.